This note documents a single T cell receptor beta chain sequence. The sample originates from a study of blood T cell repertoires in COVID-19. Overall study context: Italy, Spain and the United States were the sources of the convalescent and acute COVID-19 samples.

Profiled with immunoSEQ multiplex PCR; TCRdb holds only in-frame clones, not every one. Of about 180,000 clones in the sample, 70% to 90% are singletons; the top ten hold roughly 2.6%. Unmatched junction bases numbered 5, after V lost 3 bases and J lost 7 bases. Per germline, CDR1 SGHRS and CDR2 YFSETQ. The CDR3 has 15 amino acids. The sample comprised peripheral blood. The V and J genes are TRBV5-1 and TRBJ1-4; 11 bases are shared with TRBD1. This sequence originates from a man aged 40-50 years with active or convalescent COVID-19. The CDR3: CASSSGTGGSEKLFF. CDR3 DNA: TGCGCCAGCAGCTCTGGGACAGGGGGGAGTGAAAAACTGTTTTTT.